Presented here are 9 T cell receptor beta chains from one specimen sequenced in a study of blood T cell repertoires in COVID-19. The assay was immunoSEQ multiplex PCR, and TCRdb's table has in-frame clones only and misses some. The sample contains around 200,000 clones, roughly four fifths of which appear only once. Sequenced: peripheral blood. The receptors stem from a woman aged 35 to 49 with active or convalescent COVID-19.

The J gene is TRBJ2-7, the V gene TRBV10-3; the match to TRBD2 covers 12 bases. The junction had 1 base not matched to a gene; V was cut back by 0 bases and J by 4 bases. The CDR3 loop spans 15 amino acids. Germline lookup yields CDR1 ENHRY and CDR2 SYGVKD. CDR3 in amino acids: CAISESTSGRYEQYF. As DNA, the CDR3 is TGTGCCATCAGTGAGTCGACTAGCGGGAGATACGAGCAGTACTTC.

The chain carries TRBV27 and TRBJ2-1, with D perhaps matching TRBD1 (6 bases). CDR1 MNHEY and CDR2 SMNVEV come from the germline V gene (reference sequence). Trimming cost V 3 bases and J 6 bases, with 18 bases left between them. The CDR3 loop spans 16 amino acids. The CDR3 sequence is CASSLGLRQGPNEQFF. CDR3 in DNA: TGTGCCAGCAGTTTGGGTTTAAGGCAGGGGCCCAATGAGCAGTTCTTC.

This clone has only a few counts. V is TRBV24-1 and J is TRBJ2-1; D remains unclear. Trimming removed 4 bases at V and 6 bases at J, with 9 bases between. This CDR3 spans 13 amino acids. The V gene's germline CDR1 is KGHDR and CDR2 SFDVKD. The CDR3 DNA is TGTGCCACCAGTGAGCAACTACGCAATGAGCAGTTCTTC. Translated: CATSEQLRNEQFF.

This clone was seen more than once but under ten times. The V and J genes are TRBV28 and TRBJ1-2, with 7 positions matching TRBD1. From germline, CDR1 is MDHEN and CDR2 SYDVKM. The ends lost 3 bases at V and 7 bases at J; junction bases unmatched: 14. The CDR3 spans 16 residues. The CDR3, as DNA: TGTGCCAGCAGTTTGTCCAGCAGGACAGGACCGGGTGGCTACACCTTC. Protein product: CASSLSSRTGPGGYTF.

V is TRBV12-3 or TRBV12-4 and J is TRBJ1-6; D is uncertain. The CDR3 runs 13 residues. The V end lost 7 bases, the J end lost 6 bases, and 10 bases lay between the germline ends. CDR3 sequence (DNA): TGTGCCAGCACGAGGGAGGTTAATTCACCCCTCCACTTT. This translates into CASTREVNSPLHF.

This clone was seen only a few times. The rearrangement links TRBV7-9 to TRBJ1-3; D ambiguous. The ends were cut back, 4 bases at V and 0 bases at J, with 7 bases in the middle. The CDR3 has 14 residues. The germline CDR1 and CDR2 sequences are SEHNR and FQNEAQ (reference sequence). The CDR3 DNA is TGTGCCAGCAGCTCCAGGATCTCTGGAAACACCATATATTTT. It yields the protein CASSSRISGNTIYF.

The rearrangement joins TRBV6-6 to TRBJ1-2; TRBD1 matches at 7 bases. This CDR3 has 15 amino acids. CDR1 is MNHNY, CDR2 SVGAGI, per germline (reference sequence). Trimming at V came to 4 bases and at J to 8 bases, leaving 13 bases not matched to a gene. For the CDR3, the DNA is TGTGCCAGCAGTTTACTTTTAGGGGGCGCTAGGGGCTACACCTTC. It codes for CASSLLLGGARGYTF.

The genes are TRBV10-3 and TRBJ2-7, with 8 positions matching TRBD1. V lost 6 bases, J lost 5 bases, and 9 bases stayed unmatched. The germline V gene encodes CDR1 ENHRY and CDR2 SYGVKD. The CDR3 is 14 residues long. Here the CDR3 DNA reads TGTGCCATCAGATCAGGGGGCGCGGAGGACGAGCAGTACTTC. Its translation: CAIRSGGAEDEQYF.

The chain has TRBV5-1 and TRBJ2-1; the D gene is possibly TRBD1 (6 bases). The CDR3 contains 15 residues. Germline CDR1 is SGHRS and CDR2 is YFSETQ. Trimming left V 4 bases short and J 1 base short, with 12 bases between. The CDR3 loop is CASSEVQGSYNEQFF. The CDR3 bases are TGCGCCAGCAGCGAAGTGCAGGGGTCCTACAATGAGCAGTTCTTC.